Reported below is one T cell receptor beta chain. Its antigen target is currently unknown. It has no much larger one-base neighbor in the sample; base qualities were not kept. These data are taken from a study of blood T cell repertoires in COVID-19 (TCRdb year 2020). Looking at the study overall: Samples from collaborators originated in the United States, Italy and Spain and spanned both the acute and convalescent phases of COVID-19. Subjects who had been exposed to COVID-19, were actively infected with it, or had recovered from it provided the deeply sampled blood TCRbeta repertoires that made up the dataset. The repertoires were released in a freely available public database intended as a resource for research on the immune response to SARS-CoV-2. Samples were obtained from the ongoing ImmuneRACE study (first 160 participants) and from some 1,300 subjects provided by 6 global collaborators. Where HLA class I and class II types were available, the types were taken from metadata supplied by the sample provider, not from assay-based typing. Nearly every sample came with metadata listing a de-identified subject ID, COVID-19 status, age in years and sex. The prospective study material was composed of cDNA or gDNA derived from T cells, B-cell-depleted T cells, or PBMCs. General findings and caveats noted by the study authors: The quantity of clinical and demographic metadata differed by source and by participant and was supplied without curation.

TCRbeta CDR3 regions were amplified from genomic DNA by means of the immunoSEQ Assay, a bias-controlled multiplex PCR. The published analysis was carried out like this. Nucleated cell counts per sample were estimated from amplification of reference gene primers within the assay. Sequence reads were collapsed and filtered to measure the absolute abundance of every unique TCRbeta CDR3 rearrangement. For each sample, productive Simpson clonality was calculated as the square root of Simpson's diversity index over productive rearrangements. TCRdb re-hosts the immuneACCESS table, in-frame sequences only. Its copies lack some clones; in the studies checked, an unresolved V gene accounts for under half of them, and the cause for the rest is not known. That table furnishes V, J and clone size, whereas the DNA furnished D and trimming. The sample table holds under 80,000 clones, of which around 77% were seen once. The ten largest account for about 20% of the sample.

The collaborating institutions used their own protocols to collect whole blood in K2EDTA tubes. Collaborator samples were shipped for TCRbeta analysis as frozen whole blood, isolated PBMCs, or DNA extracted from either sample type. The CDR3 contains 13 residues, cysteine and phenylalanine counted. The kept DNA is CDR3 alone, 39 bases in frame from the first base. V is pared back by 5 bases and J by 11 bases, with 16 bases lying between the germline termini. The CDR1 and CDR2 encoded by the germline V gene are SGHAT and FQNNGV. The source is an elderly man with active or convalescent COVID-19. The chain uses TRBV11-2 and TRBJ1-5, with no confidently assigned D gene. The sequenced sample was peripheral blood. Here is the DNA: TGTGCCAGCAGCCAAAACTTAGAGCAGGCCCAGCATTTT. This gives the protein CASSQNLEQAQHF.